The TCR beta chain described here comes from a study of STAT5B mutations in CD4+ large granular lymphocyte leukemia. General study findings and limits: 8/27 top patient clones versus 2/35 control clones were TRBV06-family.

In germline, CDR1 is LNHDA, CDR2 SQIVND (reference sequence). There are 15 residues in the CDR3. V was clipped by 3 bases and J by 0 bases, with 9 bases between them. The protocol was immunoSEQ multiplex PCR, while the TCRdb copy is restricted to in-frame clones and leaves out a portion. The sample has 22,000 or so clones, 60% to 85% seen once. This clone showed up just a few times. Its matching antigen is unknown. Other DNA sequences within the sample encode an identical CDR3. The receptor comes from a human donor in good health. V gene TRBV19 combines with J gene TRBJ1-3; no firm D call. Sequencing used CD4+ T cells from blood buffy coats. CDR3 DNA: TGTGCCAGTAGTATTTCAGCACTCTCTGGAAACACCATATATTTT. Its translation is CASSISALSGNTIYF.